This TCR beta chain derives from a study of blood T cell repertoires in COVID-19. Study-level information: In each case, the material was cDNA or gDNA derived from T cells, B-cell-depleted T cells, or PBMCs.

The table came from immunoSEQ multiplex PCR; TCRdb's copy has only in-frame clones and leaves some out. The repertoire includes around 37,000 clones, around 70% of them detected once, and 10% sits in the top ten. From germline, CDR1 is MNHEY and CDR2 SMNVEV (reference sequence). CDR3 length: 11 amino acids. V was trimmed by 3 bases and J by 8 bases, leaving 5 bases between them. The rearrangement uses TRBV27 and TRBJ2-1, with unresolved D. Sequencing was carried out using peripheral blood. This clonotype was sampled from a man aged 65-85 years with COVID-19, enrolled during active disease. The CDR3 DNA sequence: TGTGCCAGCAGTTTCAGCGATGAGCAGTTCTTC. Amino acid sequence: CASSFSDEQFF.